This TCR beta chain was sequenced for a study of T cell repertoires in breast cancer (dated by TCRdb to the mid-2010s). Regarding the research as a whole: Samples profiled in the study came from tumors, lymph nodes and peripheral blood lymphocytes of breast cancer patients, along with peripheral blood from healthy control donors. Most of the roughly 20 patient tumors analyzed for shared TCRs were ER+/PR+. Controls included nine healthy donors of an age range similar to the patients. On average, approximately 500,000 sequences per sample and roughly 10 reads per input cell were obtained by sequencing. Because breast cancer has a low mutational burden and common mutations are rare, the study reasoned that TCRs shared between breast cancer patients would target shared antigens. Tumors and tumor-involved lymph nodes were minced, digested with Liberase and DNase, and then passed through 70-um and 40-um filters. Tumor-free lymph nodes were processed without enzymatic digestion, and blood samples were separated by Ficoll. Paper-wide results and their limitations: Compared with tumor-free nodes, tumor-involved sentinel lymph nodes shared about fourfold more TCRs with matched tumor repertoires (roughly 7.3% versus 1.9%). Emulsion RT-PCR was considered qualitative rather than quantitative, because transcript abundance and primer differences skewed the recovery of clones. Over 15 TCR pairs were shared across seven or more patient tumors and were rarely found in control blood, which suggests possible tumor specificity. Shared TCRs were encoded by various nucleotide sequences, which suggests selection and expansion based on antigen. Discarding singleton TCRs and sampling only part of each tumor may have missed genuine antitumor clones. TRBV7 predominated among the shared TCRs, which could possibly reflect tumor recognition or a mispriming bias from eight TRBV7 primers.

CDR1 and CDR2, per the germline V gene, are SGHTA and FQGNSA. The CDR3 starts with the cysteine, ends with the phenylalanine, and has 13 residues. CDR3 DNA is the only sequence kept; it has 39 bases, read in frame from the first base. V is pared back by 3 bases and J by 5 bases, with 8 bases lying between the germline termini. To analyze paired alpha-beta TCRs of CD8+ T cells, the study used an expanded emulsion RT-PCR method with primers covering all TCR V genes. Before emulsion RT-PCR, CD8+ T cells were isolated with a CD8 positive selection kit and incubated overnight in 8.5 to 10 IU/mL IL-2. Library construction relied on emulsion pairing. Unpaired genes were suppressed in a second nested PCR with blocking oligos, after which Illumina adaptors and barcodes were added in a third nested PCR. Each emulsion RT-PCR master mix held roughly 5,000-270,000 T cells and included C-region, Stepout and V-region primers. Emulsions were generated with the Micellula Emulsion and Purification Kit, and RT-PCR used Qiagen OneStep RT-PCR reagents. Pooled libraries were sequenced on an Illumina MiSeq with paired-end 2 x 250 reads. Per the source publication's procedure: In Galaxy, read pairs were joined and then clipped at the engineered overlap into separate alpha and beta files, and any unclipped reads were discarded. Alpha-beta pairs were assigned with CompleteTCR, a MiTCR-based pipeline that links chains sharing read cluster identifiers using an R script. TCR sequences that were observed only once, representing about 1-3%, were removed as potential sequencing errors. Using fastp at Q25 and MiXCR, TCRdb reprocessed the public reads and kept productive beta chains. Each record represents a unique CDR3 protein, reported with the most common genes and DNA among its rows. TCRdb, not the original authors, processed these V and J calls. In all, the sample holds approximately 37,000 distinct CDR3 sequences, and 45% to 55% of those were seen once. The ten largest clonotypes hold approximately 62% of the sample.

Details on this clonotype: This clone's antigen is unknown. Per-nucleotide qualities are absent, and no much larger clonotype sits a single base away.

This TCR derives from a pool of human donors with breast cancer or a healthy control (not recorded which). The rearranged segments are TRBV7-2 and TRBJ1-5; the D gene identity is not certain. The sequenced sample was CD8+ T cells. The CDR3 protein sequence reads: CASSLGEDQPQHF. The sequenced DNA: TGTGCCAGCAGCTTGGGCGAGGATCAGCCCCAGCATTTT.